The next 32 T cell receptor beta chains were all read from a single sample in a study of blood T cell repertoires in COVID-19. Method: immunoSEQ multiplex PCR; TCRdb's copy keeps in-frame clones and lacks some. This table holds 100,000 to 110,000 clones, around 90% found once. Input material: peripheral blood. These receptors were collected from a human donor in a cohort sampled during active COVID-19.

The chain carries TRBV7-2 and TRBJ1-4; D not resolved. CDR3 length: 15 residues. V lost 0 bases and J lost 4, with 9 bases in between. Germline CDR1 SGHTA, CDR2 FQGNSA. The CDR3 DNA is TGTGCCAGCAGCTTAGCCCGGGGTGTTAATGAAAAACTGTTTTTT. As protein: CASSLARGVNEKLFF.

V is TRBV18 and J is TRBJ1-1; D is unresolved. The V gene's germline CDR1 is KGHSH and CDR2 LQKENI. The CDR3 extends over 14 amino acids. The V and J ends lost 0 bases and 1 base respectively, with 6 bases between them. DNA of the CDR3: TGTGCCAGCTCACCACCCTCAGGGAACACTGAAGCTTTCTTT. It is translated as CASSPPSGNTEAFF.

V gene TRBV12-3 or TRBV12-4 combines with J gene TRBJ1-1; no definite D call. The ends were cut back, 4 bases at V and 0 bases at J, with 6 bases in the middle. The CDR3 sequence is 13 residues long. CDR3 amino acids: CASSWQMNTEAFF. In DNA, the CDR3 is TGTGCCAGCAGTTGGCAAATGAACACTGAAGCTTTCTTT.

This clone was seen a few times. This chain uses TRBV11-2 with TRBJ2-7; D uncertain. Germline V gene sequence: CDR1 SGHAT, CDR2 FQNNGV. Trimming shortened V by 3 bases and J by 0 bases, and 9 bases separated the two germline ends. The CDR3 runs to 14 residues. The CDR3 here is CASSFKASSYEQYF. CDR3 nucleotides: TGTGCCAGCAGCTTCAAGGCTAGCTCCTACGAGCAGTACTTC.

The rearrangement uses TRBV6-5 and TRBJ2-7; 7 positions match TRBD2. The CDR3 runs to 12 residues. Germline trimming cut 5 bases from V and 11 bases from J; bases unmatched to any gene: 9. Germline V gene lookup returns CDR1 MNHEY and CDR2 SVGAGI. CDR3 in amino acids: CASSTGASGEYF. The CDR3 DNA follows: TGTGCCAGCAGTACCGGTGCTAGCGGCGAGTACTTC.

The chain recombines TRBV27 with TRBJ2-3; the D is unclear. Germline assignment: CDR1 MNHEY and CDR2 SMNVEV (reference sequence). V was trimmed by 6 bases and J by 6 bases, leaving 13 bases between them. CDR3 length equals 13 residues. CDR3 residues: CASRPAGLDTQYF. CDR3 in DNA: TGTGCCAGCAGACCGGCCGGGTTGGATACGCAGTATTTT.

This sequence joins TRBV12-3 or TRBV12-4 and TRBJ1-2; the D gene is possibly TRBD1 (6 bases). There are 13 residues in the CDR3. V lost 6 bases and J 5 bases, leaving 13 bases between the germline ends. The CDR3 protein is CASSQGGEYGYTF. As DNA, the CDR3 is TGTGCCAGCAGCCAAGGGGGAGAGTATGGCTACACCTTC.

The chain combines TRBV7-3 with TRBJ2-3, with 13 bases that match TRBD2. The CDR3 spans 18 residues. Per the germline V gene, CDR1 is SGHTA and CDR2 is FQGTGA. The junction had 11 bases not matched to a gene; V was cut back by 6 bases and J by 2 bases. In DNA, the CDR3 is TGTGCCAGCAGACGTGGGACTAGCGGGGAAAGGATCACAGATACGCAGTATTTT. This gives the protein CASRRGTSGERITDTQYF.

V gene TRBV19 combines with J gene TRBJ2-1; 13 nucleotides agree with TRBD2. With 6 bases clipped from V and 6 bases from J, the junction kept 14 bases outside the gene matches. Germline CDR1 reads LNHDA; CDR2 reads SQIVND (reference sequence). The CDR3 extends over 18 amino acids. Here the CDR3 DNA reads TGTGCCAGTAGCATTTACGGGACTAGCGGGATACGGGGCAATGAGCAGTTCTTC. Translating it yields CASSIYGTSGIRGNEQFF.

V and J are TRBV4-1 and TRBJ1-1; D is possibly TRBD1 (6 bases). Trimming took off 0 bases at V and 3 bases at J, with 11 bases between the two ends. Germline assignment: CDR1 MGHRA and CDR2 YSYEKL. The CDR3 has 15 residues. The CDR3: CASSQDYAGDTEAFF. CDR3 in DNA: TGCGCCAGCAGCCAAGATTACGCAGGGGACACTGAAGCTTTCTTT.

This chain connects TRBV28 to TRBJ2-5; TRBD2 matches at 10 bases. The V gene's germline CDR1 is MDHEN and CDR2 SYDVKM. The CDR3 length is 15 residues. V lost 3 bases to trimming and J lost 4 bases; unmatched junction nucleotides: 5. The DNA for the CDR3 is TGTGCCAGCAGTTTGAGCGGGAGGGCCGCAGAGACCCAGTACTTC. Amino acids: CASSLSGRAAETQYF.

The chain links TRBV5-1 to TRBJ1-4, with 7 bases identical to TRBD1. The CDR3 loop spans 14 amino acids. The J segment lost 7 bases and the V segment lost 5 bases, leaving 8 bases of the junction unmatched. Germline V gives CDR1 SGHRS, CDR2 YFSETQ. Written as DNA, the CDR3 is TGCGCCAGCAGGTTGTGGGACAGTGGTGAAAAACTGTTTTTT. Its protein product is CASRLWDSGEKLFF.

The rearrangement links TRBV11-1 to TRBJ1-5; D is uncertain. The CDR3 extends over 13 amino acids. Germline V CDR1 and CDR2: SGHAT, FQDESV (reference sequence). V lost 1 base to trimming and J lost 5 bases, with 6 bases between them. The CDR3 reads CASSLGPDQPQHF. In DNA form, the CDR3 reads TGTGCCAGCAGCTTAGGGCCCGATCAGCCCCAGCATTTT.

The chain couples TRBV29-1 to TRBJ2-1; 7 bases align to TRBD1. Germline values: CDR1 SQVTM, CDR2 ANQGSEA. J was trimmed by 6 bases and V by 7 bases; bases with no gene match: 12. The CDR3 is made up of 14 amino acids. The CDR3 region has the DNA TGCAGCGCTAGGCTCGATACAGGGGTCAATGAGCAGTTCTTC. Its translation is CSARLDTGVNEQFF.

The CDR3, as DNA: TGTGCCTGGAGAAAACAGGGGCTCAGCAATCAGCCCCAGCATTTT. Its translation: CAWRKQGLSNQPQHF. The rearrangement joins TRBV30 to TRBJ1-5; 7 bases fit TRBD1. The CDR3 length is 15 residues. Germline CDR1 GTSNPN, CDR2 SVGIG (reference sequence). The V gene end was trimmed by 3 bases and the J gene end by 1 base; junction bases not matched to a gene: 6.

This rearrangement joins TRBV7-9 to TRBJ2-7, with a possible D match to TRBD1 (6 bases). The CDR3 consists of 14 residues. Trimming removed 4 bases from V and 10 bases from J, with 20 bases in between. Germline CDR1 and CDR2: SEHNR and FQNEAQ (reference sequence). The CDR3 protein is CASSSTYRESVQYF. CDR3 coding DNA: TGTGCCAGCAGCTCTACGTACAGGGAATCAGTCCAGTACTTC.

The DNA of the CDR3 is TGCAGTGCTAGTCCTACCCGGACAGTCCTCACTGAAGCTTTCTTT. This gives the protein CSASPTRTVLTEAFF. The chain combines TRBV20-1 with TRBJ1-1, with a weak D call TRBD1 (6 bases). This CDR3 contains 15 residues. Germline CDR1 is DFQATT and CDR2 is SNEGSKA (reference sequence). V shed 3 bases and J shed 4 bases, with 18 bases lying between them.

The CDR3 loop reads CASSRNRAYEQYF. The CDR3 nucleotides read TGTGCCAGCAGCCGTAACAGGGCCTACGAGCAGTACTTC. The chain employs TRBV6-2 or TRBV6-3 and TRBJ2-7, with a possible D match to TRBD1 (6 bases). V lost 6 bases and J 2 bases, leaving 11 bases between the germline ends. This CDR3 comprises 13 residues. Looked up from germline, CDR1 is MNHEY and CDR2 is SVGEGT.

V is TRBV7-8 and J is TRBJ2-1; 12 nucleotides match TRBD2. In germline, CDR1 is SGHVS, CDR2 FQNEAQ. The CDR3 runs to 15 residues. The trim removed 5 bases at V and 8 bases at J, leaving 7 bases unmatched. This CDR3 is CASSVRTSGTDEQFF. DNA for the CDR3: TGTGCCAGCAGCGTCCGGACTAGCGGGACCGATGAGCAGTTCTTC. The full variable domain, in which reference TRBV7-8 and TRBJ2-1 provide the parts outside the CDR3, is GAGVSQSPRYKVAKRGQDVALRCDPISGHVSLFWYQQALGQGPEFLTYFQNEAQLDKSGLPSDRFFAERPEGSVSTLKIQRTQQEDSAVYLCASSVRTSGTDEQFFGPGTRLTVL.

The gene calls are TRBV5-1 and TRBJ2-1, with 7 bases lining up with TRBD2. The V gene's germline CDR1 is SGHRS and CDR2 YFSETQ. The ends lost 4 bases at V and 0 bases at J; junction bases unmatched: 4. The CDR3 spans 15 residues. The CDR3 bases are TGCGCCAGCAGCCTAACTAGCGACTCCTACAATGAGCAGTTCTTC. Its translation is CASSLTSDSYNEQFF. Together with reference TRBV5-1 and TRBJ2-1, the CDR3 gives the full variable domain: KAGVTQTPRYLIKTRGQQVTLSCSPISGHRSVSWYQQTPGQGLQFLFEYFSETQRNKGNFPGRFSGRQFSNSRSEMNVSTLELGDSALYLCASSLTSDSYNEQFFGPGTRLTVL.

The chain couples TRBV5-1 to TRBJ2-7; TRBD1 might be the D (6 bases). V lost 4 bases to trimming and J lost 5 bases, with 13 bases between them. The CDR3 runs to 13 residues. Germline CDR1 reads SGHRS; CDR2 reads YFSETQ. This CDR3 reads CASSPGRGNEQYF. The CDR3 region has the DNA TGCGCCAGCAGCCCTGGCAGGGGCAACGAGCAGTACTTC.

The chain carries TRBV12-3 or TRBV12-4 and TRBJ2-1; D is undetermined. The CDR3 totals 13 residues. With 7 bases removed from V and 3 bases from J, the gap between germline ends came to 10 bases. Written as DNA, the CDR3 is TGTGCCAGCACCCCGGGTGGCTACAATGAGCAGTTCTTC. Residues: CASTPGGYNEQFF.

V gene TRBV7-2 combines with J gene TRBJ1-3; 8 bases are shared with TRBD1. Germline assignment: CDR1 SGHTA and CDR2 FQGNSA. The trim removed 1 base at V and 4 bases at J, leaving 6 bases unmatched. The CDR3 has 16 amino acids. The CDR3 loop is CASSLEGRGLGNTIYF. DNA of the CDR3: TGTGCCAGCAGCTTAGAGGGCAGGGGGCTCGGAAACACCATATATTTT.

This clone has only one observation. The chain uses TRBV6-6 and TRBJ1-1; 8 bases match TRBD1. CDR1 is MNHNY, CDR2 SVGAGI, per germline (reference sequence). V shed 4 bases, J shed 4 bases, and the junction held 8 bases outside the gene matches. The CDR3 has 15 amino acids. The CDR3 nucleotides are TGTGCCAGCAGTTTACATCCAGGGGGCTCCACTGAAGCTTTCTTT. It is translated as CASSLHPGGSTEAFF.

V and J are TRBV5-1 and TRBJ2-3; TRBD2 is a possible D gene (6 bases). With 3 bases removed from V and 1 base from J, the gap between germline ends came to 9 bases. Germline CDR1 is SGHRS and CDR2 is YFSETQ. This CDR3 comprises 14 residues. The CDR3 region is CASSSGLRTDTQYF. In DNA form, the CDR3 reads TGCGCCAGCAGCTCGGGACTGCGCACAGATACGCAGTATTTT.

V gene TRBV3-1 (or the pseudogene TRBV3-2) combines with J gene TRBJ2-7; maybe TRBD2 (5 bases). CDR1 LGHDT and CDR2 YNNKEL come from the germline V gene (reference sequence). CDR3 length: 12 residues. Trimming took 3 bases from V and 4 from J, leaving 7 bases between them. CDR3 coding DNA: TGTGCCAGCAGCCACAGCGGTTACGAGCAGTACTTC. Amino acids: CASSHSGYEQYF.

The chain is built from TRBV6-5 and TRBJ2-3, with D tentatively TRBD1 (6 bases). Germline V gene data show CDR1 as MNHEY and CDR2 as SVGAGI. This CDR3 is 14 amino acids long. V gave up 5 bases and J gave up 0 bases, with 9 bases separating them. Here the CDR3 reads CASSRDTSTDTQYF. CDR3 bases: TGTGCCAGCAGTAGGGACACTAGCACAGATACGCAGTATTTT.

This clone was counted a single time. The V gene is TRBV19, the J gene TRBJ2-5, with 13 bases aligning to TRBD2. Germline V gives CDR1 LNHDA, CDR2 SQIVND (reference sequence). The CDR3 spans 18 residues. V shed 5 bases and J 3 bases; nucleotides not matched to a gene: 12. The CDR3 loop reads CASSPTSGRAEGEETQYF. CDR3 nucleotide sequence: TGTGCCAGTAGTCCTACTAGCGGGAGGGCCGAGGGCGAAGAGACCCAGTACTTC.

The chain is built from TRBV10-2 and TRBJ1-3; D uncertain. This CDR3 has 13 residues. Germline V CDR1 and CDR2: WSHSY, SAAADI. V lost 7 bases and J 4 bases, leaving 11 bases between the germline ends. The CDR3 here is CASKQSQGNTIYF. CDR3 DNA: TGCGCCAGCAAACAGTCACAGGGAAACACCATATATTTT.

The DNA for the CDR3 is TGTGCCAGCAGCTTAGCGCTAGGGACAAGGAACACCGGGGAGCTGTTTTTT. Translating gives CASSLALGTRNTGELFF. V gene TRBV7-2 combines with J gene TRBJ2-2, with a possible D match to TRBD1 (6 bases). This CDR3 region has 17 residues. The V and J ends lost 0 bases and 1 base respectively, with 12 bases between them. CDR1 and CDR2 from the germline V gene are SGHTA and FQGNSA.

The V gene is TRBV7-9, the J gene TRBJ1-4; no definite D call. This CDR3 is built from 12 residues. Germline V CDR1 and CDR2: SEHNR, FQNEAQ (reference sequence). The V end lost 0 bases, the J end lost 11 bases, and 7 bases lay between the germline ends. This chain's CDR3 is CASSLAQMKLFF. In DNA form, the CDR3 reads TGTGCCAGCAGCTTAGCCCAAATGAAACTGTTTTTT.

The chain has TRBV28 and TRBJ1-3; maybe TRBD1 (6 bases). From germline, CDR1 is MDHEN and CDR2 SYDVKM. V shed 6 bases and J shed 3 bases, with 18 bases lying between them. This CDR3 is 16 amino acids long. CDR3 loop: CASRGAGAGSGNTIYF. The CDR3 bases are TGTGCCAGCAGGGGGGCGGGGGCAGGGAGTGGAAACACCATATATTTT.